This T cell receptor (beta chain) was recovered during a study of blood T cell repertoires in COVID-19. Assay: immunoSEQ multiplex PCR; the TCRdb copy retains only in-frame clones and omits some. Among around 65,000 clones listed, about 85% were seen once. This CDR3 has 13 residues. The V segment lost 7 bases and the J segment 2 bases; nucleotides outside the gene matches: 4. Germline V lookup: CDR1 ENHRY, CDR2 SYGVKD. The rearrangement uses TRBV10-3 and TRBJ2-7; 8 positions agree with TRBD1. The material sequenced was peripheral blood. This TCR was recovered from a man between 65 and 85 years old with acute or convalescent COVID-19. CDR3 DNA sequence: TGTGCCATCATGGGACAGGCGACCTACGAGCAGTACTTC. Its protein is CAIMGQATYEQYF.